These 13 T cell receptor beta chains came from one sample sequenced in a study of blood T cell repertoires in COVID-19. Assay: immunoSEQ multiplex PCR; the TCRdb copy retains only in-frame clones and omits some. Of approximately 350,000 clones in the sample, 89% were seen once. The sequenced sample consisted of peripheral blood. The receptors derive from a young woman with COVID-19, enrolled during active disease.

The chain couples TRBV4-3 to TRBJ2-7; TRBD1 might be the D (5 bases). The germline CDR1 and CDR2 sequences are LGHNA and YSLEER. The CDR3 has 13 amino acids. Deletions cut 3 bases from V and 6 bases from J, with 12 bases between. The CDR3 coding sequence is TGCGCCAGCAGCCAGACCTTGGGGCTCGAGCAGTACTTC. Protein sequence: CASSQTLGLEQYF.

This rearrangement joins TRBV6-2 or TRBV6-3 to TRBJ2-1; 14 bases agree with TRBD2. The junction had 8 bases not matched to a gene; V was cut back by 3 bases and J by 4 bases. This CDR3 contains 18 residues. Germline V CDR1 and CDR2: MNHEY, SVGEGT. In DNA, the CDR3 is TGTGCCAGCAGTTATTCGACTAGCGGGGGGGGATGGTACAATGAGCAGTTCTTC. This sequence encodes CASSYSTSGGGWYNEQFF.

This chain uses TRBV4-3 with TRBJ2-2; the D is unclear. The V gene's germline CDR1 is LGHNA and CDR2 YSLEER. This CDR3 is built from 15 residues. Trimming left V 1 base short and J 0 bases short, with 6 bases between. The CDR3 DNA reads as TGCGCCAGCAGCCAAGTCCTGTCGAACACCGGGGAGCTGTTTTTT. Encoded protein: CASSQVLSNTGELFF.

This clone was counted a few times. The rearrangement uses TRBV6-2 or TRBV6-3 and TRBJ2-2; tentative D call: TRBD1 (6 bases). CDR1 and CDR2 from the germline V gene are MNHEY and SVGEGT. CDR3 length equals 16 residues. With 1 base removed from V and 3 bases from J, the gap between germline ends came to 12 bases. The CDR3 bases are TGTGCCAGCAGTTACTTACAGGGAGTTGACACCGGGGAGCTGTTTTTT. This encodes CASSYLQGVDTGELFF.

A remark on this clone: The junction departs from germline at one end; a sequencing error may be responsible. The chain recombines TRBV25-1 with TRBJ1-2; D perhaps matches TRBD1 (6 bases). The CDR3 runs to 14 residues. Germline V CDR1 and CDR2: MGHDK, SYGVNS. CDR3 bases: TGTGCCAGCAGTGGATCCCAGACAGGTCCGCCTTCAGGCTTC. Translating it yields CASSGSQTGPPSGF.

CDR3 in DNA: TGTGCCAGCAGCTTAGGGACAGGGATGGAGACCCAGTACTTC. Translation gives CASSLGTGMETQYF. This sequence joins TRBV11-3 and TRBJ2-5, with 8 bases aligning to TRBD1. V dropped 1 base and J dropped 5; count of bases not matched to a gene: 3. The V gene's germline CDR1 is SGHNT and CDR2 YENEEA. The CDR3 consists of 14 residues.

The rearrangement links TRBV7-2 to TRBJ2-7, with a tentative D call TRBD2 (6 bases). The CDR3 extends over 14 amino acids. Trimming took off 1 base at V and 0 bases at J, with 7 bases between the two ends. Germline V CDR1 and CDR2: SGHTA, FQGNSA. CDR3 sequence (DNA): TGTGCCAGCAGCTTAGTCGGGAGCTCCTACGAGCAGTACGTC. Amino acid sequence: CASSLVGSSYEQYV.

The chain recombines TRBV29-1 with TRBJ1-1, with 9 bases fitting TRBD1. The CDR3 is 13 amino acids. The germline CDR1 and CDR2 sequences are SQVTM and ANQGSEA. The V segment lost 1 base and the J segment 4 bases; nucleotides outside the gene matches: 1. In DNA form, the CDR3 reads TGCAGCGTTGAAGGGGACAGGGCCACTGAAGCTTTCTTT. It specifies CSVEGDRATEAFF.

This chain joins TRBV9 and TRBJ1-3, with 10 nucleotides matching TRBD1. The ends lost 0 bases at V and 7 bases at J; junction bases unmatched: 4. From germline, CDR1 is SGDLS and CDR2 YYNGEE. There are 15 residues in the CDR3. The CDR3 DNA is TGTGCCAGCAGCGTAGCTCGGACAGGGGGTAACACCATATATTTT. As protein: CASSVARTGGNTIYF.

The chain couples TRBV7-2 to TRBJ2-5, with D possibly TRBD1 on 6 matching bases. Per the germline V gene, CDR1 is SGHTA and CDR2 is FQGNSA. Trimming stripped 1 base from V and 2 bases from J, with 8 bases between. The CDR3 loop spans 14 amino acids. CDR3 protein: CASSLVGQQETQYF. In DNA, the CDR3 is TGTGCCAGCAGCTTAGTAGGACAGCAAGAGACCCAGTACTTC.

The chain combines TRBV7-2 with TRBJ2-3; 8 bases are shared with TRBD2. The CDR3 has 18 residues. V dropped 5 bases and J dropped 0; count of bases not matched to a gene: 13. Germline V gene data show CDR1 as SGHTA and CDR2 as FQGNSA. CDR3 sequence (DNA): TGTGCCAGCAGCACTTACGGGGGGGTAGAACTTAGCACAGATACGCAGTATTTT. Translating gives CASSTYGGVELSTDTQYF.

The chain links TRBV7-8 to TRBJ1-2; D possibly corresponds to TRBD1 (6 bases). V lost 5 bases to trimming and J lost 5 bases, with 24 bases between them. This CDR3 is 17 amino acids long. CDR1 SGHVS and CDR2 FQNEAQ come from the germline V gene. The CDR3, as DNA: TGTGCCAGCAGCCTACAGATGATCGGACAGTCGGGTTATGGCTACACCTTC. Residues: CASSLQMIGQSGYGYTF.

The genes are TRBV2 and TRBJ2-2; tentative D call: TRBD1 (5 bases). Trimming cost V 3 bases and J 4 bases, with 9 bases left between them. Looked up from germline, CDR1 is SNHLY and CDR2 is FYNNEI. This CDR3 is built from 14 residues. The CDR3 nucleotides are TGTGCCAGCAGTGAGGCCAGGGCCACCGGGGAGCTGTTTTTT. Its translation: CASSEARATGELFF. The complete variable domain, with remaining parts taken from reference TRBV2 and TRBJ2-2, reads EPEVTQTPSHQVTQMGQEVILRCVPISNHLYFYWYRQILGQKVEFLVSFYNNEISEKSEIFDDQFSVERPDGSNFTLKIRSTKLEDSAMYFCASSEARATGELFFGEGSRLTVL.